Listed below are T cell receptor beta chains from one sample, sequenced in a study of T cell repertoires in cytomegalovirus infection. TCRdb analysed the reads with MiXCR anew, one entry per CDR3 protein. This sample has roughly 500,000 distinct CDR3 sequences; about 42% occur once, and the top ten carry 43%. What these receptors recognize is not known. The material was cultured PBMCs, obtained from culture after CMV antigen stimulation. Source of these receptors: a human donor in good health (CMV status not recorded). Some clones in this sample may be carry-over from other donors' samples. The CDR3 runs from the conserved cysteine through the conserved F or W. D genes are given only for firm matches. Clone size is not always given. Where it is, it says once, few, many or a class for expanded clones.

>-|-|15|TRBV6-2/TRBV6-3|TRBJ2-5
CASSSEESQMETQYF
TGTGCCAGCAGTTCCGAAGAGAGTCAGATGGAGACCCAGTACTTC
>-|-|13|TRBV7-4|TRBJ2-3
CATSVAYTDTQYF
TGTGCCACGTCAGTGGCCTACACAGATACGCAGTATTTT
>-|-|11|TRBV7-2|TRBJ2-3
CASQRTGTQYF
TGTGCCAGCCAAAGGACGGGGACGCAGTATTTT
>TRBD2|few|16|TRBV6-1|TRBJ2-7
CASTPSGNNLAYEQYF
TGTGCCAGCACCCCTAGCGGGAACAATCTCGCCTACGAGCAGTACTTC
>-|-|14|TRBV4-1|TRBJ1-1
CASRKGPLGTEAFF
TGCGCCAGCAGAAAGGGCCCGTTAGGAACTGAAGCTTTCTTT
>TRBD2|-|16|TRBV7-4|TRBJ2-7
CASSFRTSGRWDEQYF
TGTGCCAGCAGCTTCAGGACTAGCGGGAGATGGGACGAGCAGTACTTC
>TRBD2|-|16|TRBV5-1|TRBJ2-2
CASSLGVAGHTGELFF
TGCGCCAGCAGCTTGGGGGTAGCGGGCCACACCGGGGAGCTGTTTTTT
>-|-|17|TRBV7-6|TRBJ1-2
CASSLDVGTGTDYGYTF
TGTGCCAGCAGCTTAGACGTTGGAACCGGGACGGACTATGGCTACACCTTC
>-|few|14|TRBV10-3|TRBJ1-2
CAISESTGFSGYTF
TGTGCCATCAGTGAGTCGACGGGGTTTTCTGGCTACACCTTC
>TRBD2|few|13|TRBV6-5|TRBJ2-7
CASTPGGSYEQYF
TGTGCCAGCACCCCGGGGGGGTCCTACGAGCAGTACTTC
>-|few|14|TRBV12-3/TRBV12-4|TRBJ1-4
CASSRDRDGEKLFF
TGTGCCAGCAGCCGGGATAGGGACGGAGAAAAACTGTTTTTT
>TRBD1|-|17|TRBV7-2|TRBJ1-6
CASSLGTESSYNSPLHF
TGTGCCAGCAGCTTGGGGACAGAGAGCTCCTATAATTCACCCCTCCACTTT
>-|few|16|TRBV7-6|TRBJ2-7
CASSFIGGSRGYEQYF
TGTGCCAGCAGCTTTATTGGCGGATCGAGGGGTTACGAGCAGTACTTC
>-|-|15|TRBV7-2|TRBJ1-5
CASSLGTRLDQPQHF
TGTGCCAGCAGCTTGGGGACGAGGCTGGATCAGCCCCAGCATTTT
>TRBD1|few|15|TRBV11-1|TRBJ2-5
CASSLGTGDQETQYF
TGTGCCAGCAGCCTCGGGACAGGAGACCAAGAGACCCAGTACTTC
>-|-|13|TRBV20-1|TRBJ1-2
CSASGVGNYGYTF
TGCAGTGCCAGCGGTGTGGGGAACTATGGCTACACCTTC
>-|-|14|TRBV20-1|TRBJ2-5
CSASGRGVEDTQYF
TGCAGTGCTAGTGGGCGGGGAGTTGAAGACACCCAGTACTTC
>TRBD2|-|20|TRBV6-2/TRBV6-3|TRBJ2-1
CAITYDPGLADPRSYNEQFF
TGTGCCATCACATATGATCCGGGACTAGCGGATCCTCGCTCCTACAATGAGCAGTTCTTC
>-|few|14|TRBV19|TRBJ2-1
CATSDSSSYNEQFF
TGTGCCACTTCGGACAGTAGCTCCTACAATGAGCAGTTCTTC
>-|-|13|TRBV4-1|TRBJ1-4
CASSQAPTEKLFF
TGCGCCAGCAGCCAAGCCCCGACAGAAAAACTGTTTTTT
>-|-|12|TRBV12-5|TRBJ1-1
CASGDQNTEAFF
TGTGCTAGTGGCGATCAGAACACTGAAGCTTTCTTT